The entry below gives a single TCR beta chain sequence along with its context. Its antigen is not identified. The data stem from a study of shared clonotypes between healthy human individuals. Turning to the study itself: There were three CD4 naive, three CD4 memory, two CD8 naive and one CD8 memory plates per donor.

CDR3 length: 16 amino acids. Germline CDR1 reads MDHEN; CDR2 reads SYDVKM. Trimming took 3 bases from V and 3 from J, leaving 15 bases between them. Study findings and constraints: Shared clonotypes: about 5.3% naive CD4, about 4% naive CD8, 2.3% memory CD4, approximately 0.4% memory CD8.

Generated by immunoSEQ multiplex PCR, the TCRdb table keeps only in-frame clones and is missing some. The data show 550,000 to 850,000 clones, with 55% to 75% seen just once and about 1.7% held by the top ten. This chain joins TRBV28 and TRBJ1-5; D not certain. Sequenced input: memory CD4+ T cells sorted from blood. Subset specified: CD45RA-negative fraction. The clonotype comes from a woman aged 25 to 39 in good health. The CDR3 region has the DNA TGTGCCAGCAGTTTCCCGTCACGAGTCTCCAATCAGCCCCAGCATTTT. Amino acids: CASSFPSRVSNQPQHF.